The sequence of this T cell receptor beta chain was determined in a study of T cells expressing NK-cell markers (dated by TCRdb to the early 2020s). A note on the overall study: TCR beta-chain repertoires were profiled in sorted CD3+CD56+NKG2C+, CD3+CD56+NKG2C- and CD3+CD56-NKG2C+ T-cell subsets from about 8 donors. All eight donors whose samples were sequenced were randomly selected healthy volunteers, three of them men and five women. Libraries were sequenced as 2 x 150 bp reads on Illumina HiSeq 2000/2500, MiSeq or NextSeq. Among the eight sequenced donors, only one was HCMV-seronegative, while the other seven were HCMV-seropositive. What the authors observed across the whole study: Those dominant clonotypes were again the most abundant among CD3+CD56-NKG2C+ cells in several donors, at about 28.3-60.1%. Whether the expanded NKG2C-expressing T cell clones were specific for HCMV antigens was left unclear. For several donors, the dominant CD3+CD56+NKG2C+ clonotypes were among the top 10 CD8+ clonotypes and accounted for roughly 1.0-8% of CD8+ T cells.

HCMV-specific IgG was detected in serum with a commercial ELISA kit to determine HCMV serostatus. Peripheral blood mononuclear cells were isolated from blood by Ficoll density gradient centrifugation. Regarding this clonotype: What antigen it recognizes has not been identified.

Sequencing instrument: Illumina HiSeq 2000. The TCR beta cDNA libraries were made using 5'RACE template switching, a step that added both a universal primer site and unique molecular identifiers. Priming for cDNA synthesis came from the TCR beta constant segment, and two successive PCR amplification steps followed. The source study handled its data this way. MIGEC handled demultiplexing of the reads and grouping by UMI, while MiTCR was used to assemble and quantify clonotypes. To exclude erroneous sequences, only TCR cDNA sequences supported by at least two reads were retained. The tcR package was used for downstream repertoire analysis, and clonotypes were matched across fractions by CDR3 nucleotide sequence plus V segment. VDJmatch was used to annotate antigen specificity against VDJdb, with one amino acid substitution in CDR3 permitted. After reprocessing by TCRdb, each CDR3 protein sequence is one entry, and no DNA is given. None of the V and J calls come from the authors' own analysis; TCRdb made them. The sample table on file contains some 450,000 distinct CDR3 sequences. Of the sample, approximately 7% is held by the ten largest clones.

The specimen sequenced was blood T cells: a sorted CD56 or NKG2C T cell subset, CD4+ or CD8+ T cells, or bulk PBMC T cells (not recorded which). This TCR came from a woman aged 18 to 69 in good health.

CDR3 loop: CSASVAIEQFF. The chain is made from TRBV20-1 and TRBJ2-1. CDR1 and CDR2, per the germline V gene (reference sequence), are DFQATT and SNEGSKA. CDR3 length: 11 amino acids, cysteine to phenylalanine. No DNA sequence was recorded.